This TCR beta chain was captured by sequencing in a study of T-cell reconstitution after alpha-beta-depleted transplantation in children. Library preparation (for TCRbeta) was performed with unique molecular identifiers. TCRdb re-analysed the PCR reads in MiXCR, keeping a single row per CDR3 protein. The sample records hundreds of thousands of distinct CDR3 sequences, around 8% being singletons. At least ten counts were recorded for this clonotype. This specimen consisted of PBMCs, mostly from graft donor cells, obtained 180 days after TCRalphabeta/CD19-depleted stem cell transplant. The sequence was collected from a male patient between 5 and 17 years old who had a stem cell transplant for acute lymphoblastic leukemia, so the T cells may come from the graft donor.

The CDR3 coding sequence is TGTGCCAGTAGCCGCTCCAGGGGTGTAGCCAAAAACATTCAGTACTTC. This codes for CASSRSRGVAKNIQYF. The V call is TRBV19, the J call TRBJ2-4; maybe TRBD1 (6 bases). This CDR3 has 16 amino acids. V dropped 6 bases and J dropped 0 bases, with 15 bases sitting between them. The germline gives CDR1 LNHDA, CDR2 SQIVND (reference sequence).